This TCR beta chain was documented in a study of cytomegalovirus exposure and HLA in healthy donors. For the study at large: According to later analysis, the same platform produced the 120 or so validation and around 730 first-cohort repertoires.

CDR3 length: 16 amino acids. V lost 6 bases, J lost 2 bases, and 5 bases stayed unmatched. Germline V gene sequence: CDR1 SNHLY, CDR2 FYNNEI. The donors were members of the validation cohort comprising about 130 subjects, separate from the roughly 680-subject first cohort. TCRdb's copy holds only in-frame clones and misses some; the assay was immunoSEQ multiplex PCR. This table has about 330,000 clones, roughly 90% appearing once. As concerns this clone: Antigen unknown.

General study findings and limits: According to a subsequent analysis, TCR clusters from the first cohort were inclined to appear together in the 120 validation repertoires. The listing of 150 to 200 TCR beta chains classed them as cytomegalovirus-associated.

The chain combines TRBV2 with TRBJ2-7; 15 bases line up with TRBD2. Sequences were obtained from PBMCs. This clonotype was sampled from a woman aged 18-35 years in good health and CMV-seronegative. Written as DNA, the CDR3 is TGTGCCAGCAGCGGACTAGCGGGAGGGCCTCCCTACGAGCAGTACTTC. This translates into CASSGLAGGPPYEQYF.